A single TCR beta chain is shown here with its context. Its cognate antigen is unknown. This specimen comes from a study of blood T cells in healthy people across ages. Findings and caveats of the study: Strong correlation was found linking TCR beta diversity to naive T cell percentage. Compared with aged donors, long-lived donors showed fewer expanded clones, suggesting selection.

With 7 bases clipped from V and 5 bases from J, the junction kept 9 bases outside the gene matches. Germline V gives CDR1 SEHNR, CDR2 FQNEAQ (reference sequence). CDR3 size: 15 residues. Healthy Caucasian individuals from Russia aged about 6 to 90 were enrolled as donors. Samples had at least 6.5 million PBMCs isolated from them. Sample-barcoded 5' priming and a J-beta primer mix drove a second PCR of about 6 to 11 cycles. A single record per CDR3 protein comes from TCRdb applying MiXCR to the 5' RACE reads. In the table there are 890,000 or so distinct CDR3 sequences, approximately 59% of which are singletons.

This TCR was sampled from a man between 25 and 39 years old in good health. This chain links TRBV7-9 with TRBJ1-5; the match to TRBD1 covers 9 bases. Material: blood. CDR3 sequence: CASTPDGTGYQPQHF. CDR3 nucleotides: TGTGCCAGCACCCCAGACGGGACAGGGTATCAGCCCCAGCATTTT.